A selection of T cell receptor beta chains follows, all from one sample in a study of early stage breast cancer tumors. Here immunoSEQ multiplex PCR was the method, and the copy in TCRdb shows in-frame clones only, minus some. The profile shows about 48,000 clones, around 83% of them singletons. Sequenced material: blood. Source of these receptors: a person in their fifties with breast cancer. Each CDR3 is given with its conserved first and last residue. A D gene is named only where the DNA matches it firmly. Clone size is shown for a subset of rows, as once, few, many or a class of expanded clone.

J: TRBJ2-3
V: TRBV9
D: NA
length: 14
size: once
CDR3: CASSVGGRTDTQYF
DNA: TGTGCCAGCAGCGTAGGGGGCCGCACAGATACGCAGTATTTT

J: TRBJ1-4
V: TRBV28
D: NA
length: 15
size: NA
CDR3: CASSSYTATNEKLFF
DNA: TGTGCCAGCAGTTCTTACACCGCAACTAATGAAAAACTGTTTTTT

J: TRBJ2-7
V: TRBV7-2
D: NA
length: 11
size: NA
CDR3: CASSFHYEQYF
DNA: TGTGCCAGCAGCTTCCACTACGAGCAGTACTTC

J: TRBJ2-3
V: TRBV6-4
D: NA
length: 14
size: few
CDR3: CASSPFRGADTQYF
DNA: TGTGCCAGCAGCCCCTTCCGGGGTGCAGATACGCAGTATTTT

J: TRBJ2-1
V: TRBV18
D: TRBD2
length: 15
size: NA
CDR3: CASSPTSGSIYEQFF
DNA: TGTGCCAGCTCACCAACTAGCGGGAGTATCTATGAGCAGTTCTTC

J: TRBJ1-3
V: TRBV6-5
D: TRBD1
length: 14
size: NA
CDR3: CASSTQGPGNTIYF
DNA: TGTGCCAGCAGTACACAGGGGCCTGGAAACACCATATATTTT

J: TRBJ1-4
V: TRBV28
D: TRBD1
length: 16
size: NA
CDR3: CASSGDRGATNEKLFF
DNA: TGTGCCAGCAGTGGGGACAGGGGAGCAACTAATGAAAAACTGTTTTTT

J: TRBJ2-7
V: TRBV11-2
D: TRBD1
length: 14
size: NA
CDR3: CASRNPGQGDEQYF
DNA: TGTGCCAGCAGGAATCCGGGACAGGGGGACGAGCAGTACTTC

J: TRBJ2-3
V: TRBV4-1
D: NA
length: 14
size: NA
CDR3: CASSQEDNTDTQYF
DNA: TGCGCCAGCAGCCAAGAAGATAACACAGATACGCAGTATTTT

J: TRBJ2-7
V: TRBV4-2
D: TRBD2
length: 18
size: NA
CDR3: CASSLNPGTSGISYEQYF
DNA: TGTGCCAGCAGCCTGAACCCCGGGACTAGCGGAATCTCCTACGAGCAGTACTTC

J: TRBJ1-5
V: TRBV4-2
D: NA
length: 17
size: NA
CDR3: CASSQVGQPTSNQPQHF
DNA: TGTGCCAGCAGCCAAGTGGGGCAGCCGACTAGCAATCAGCCCCAGCATTTT

J: TRBJ2-3
V: TRBV10-2
D: TRBD1
length: 15
size: NA
CDR3: CASSDPGQGTDTQYF
DNA: TGCGCCAGCAGTGACCCGGGACAGGGAACAGATACGCAGTATTTT

J: TRBJ2-7
V: TRBV7-2
D: NA
length: 13
size: NA
CDR3: CASSWGGTYEQYF
DNA: TGTGCCAGCAGCTGGGGTGGAACCTACGAGCAGTACTTC

J: TRBJ2-1
V: TRBV7-9
D: TRBD2
length: 15
size: once
CDR3: CASSLRTSGRDEQFF
DNA: TGTGCCAGCAGCTTGAGGACTAGCGGGAGAGATGAGCAGTTCTTC

J: TRBJ2-1
V: TRBV7-8
D: TRBD2
length: 15
size: few
CDR3: CASSSSGGFYNEQFF
DNA: TGTGCCAGCAGCTCCAGCGGGGGGTTTTACAATGAGCAGTTCTTC

J: TRBJ1-1
V: TRBV10-1
D: NA
length: 15
size: NA
CDR3: CASSEGVQGRTEAFF
DNA: TGCGCCAGCAGTGAGGGGGTCCAGGGAAGGACTGAAGCTTTCTTT

J: TRBJ2-3
V: TRBV11-3
D: NA
length: 13
size: few
CDR3: CASSLMGGDTQYF
DNA: TGTGCCAGCAGCTTAATGGGCGGAGATACGCAGTATTTT

J: TRBJ2-7
V: TRBV7-6
D: TRBD1
length: 14
size: once
CDR3: CASSSRDRGSEQYF
DNA: TGTGCCAGCAGCTCGAGGGACAGGGGGTCCGAGCAGTACTTC

J: TRBJ1-1
V: TRBV19
D: NA
length: 16
size: NA
CDR3: CASSIQPTGGNTEAFF
DNA: TGTGCCAGTAGTATCCAACCGACAGGAGGGAACACTGAAGCTTTCTTT

J: TRBJ1-2
V: TRBV6-6
D: NA
length: 15
size: NA
CDR3: CASSYSEALNYGYTF
DNA: TGTGCCAGCAGTTACTCGGAGGCCCTAAACTATGGCTACACCTTC